This passage covers 10 T cell receptor beta chains from one sample sequenced in a study of read filtering for tumor transcriptome and immune sequencing. The library was built from around 380 ng RNA with molecular barcoded adaptors for alpha/delta and beta/gamma chains. TCRdb redid the calling of the reads with MiXCR, one entry per CDR3 protein. The sample includes roughly 93,000 distinct CDR3 sequences, 20% to 25% seen only once; the top ten take approximately 10%. Sequencing was carried out using a population of CD138-negative cells sorted from bone marrow. The origin of the receptors is a donor at least 40 years old with multiple myeloma.

This clonotype has a count of ten or more. The gene calls are TRBV28 and TRBJ2-3; perhaps TRBD2 as D (5 bases). The CDR3 extends over 15 amino acids. V was clipped by 5 bases and J by 0 bases, with 12 bases between them. Germline V gene sequence: CDR1 MDHEN, CDR2 SYDVKM. CDR3 nucleotides: TGTGCCAGCAGTGGGGAGACCCCGAGCACAGATACGCAGTATTTT. It translates to CASSGETPSTDTQYF.

Points on this clonotype: A read error may be the cause here, since a much bigger clone is one base away. Likely a read error: the CDR3 ends without its conserved phenylalanine or tryptophan. J is TRBJ1-1 and V is TRBV7-9; tentatively, D is TRBD1 (5 bases). The germline gives CDR1 SEHNR, CDR2 FQNEAQ (reference sequence). The CDR3 length is 13 residues. V was clipped by 5 bases and J by 11 bases, with 18 bases between them. The CDR3 DNA reads TGTGCCAGCAGCCTAGTGGGACTGGTGGGGGCTTTCCTT. Translated: CASSLVGLVGAFL.

The rearrangement joins TRBV28 to TRBJ2-3; 8 nucleotides align to TRBD1. Trimming cost V 6 bases and J 2 bases; bases outside gene matches: 16. Germline V gene data show CDR1 as MDHEN and CDR2 as SYDVKM. This CDR3 contains 18 residues. CDR3 protein: CASSDRGRPPGSTDTQYF. CDR3 nucleotide sequence: TGTGCCAGCAGCGACAGGGGTCGTCCTCCTGGGTCCACAGATACGCAGTATTTT.

This clonotype was counted ten times or more. The chain carries TRBV6-1 and TRBJ1-6; the D gene is possibly TRBD1 (5 bases). The ends were cut back, 5 bases at V and 10 bases at J, with 21 bases in the middle. In germline, CDR1 is MNHNS, CDR2 SASEGT. The CDR3 length is 16 residues. The CDR3 DNA reads as TGTGCCAGCAGTTTACAAACCGGGACCCGCCACTCACCCCTCCACTTT. As protein: CASSLQTGTRHSPLHF.

The rearrangement uses TRBV9 and TRBJ2-7; D is tentatively TRBD1 or TRBD2 (6 bases each). Trimming shortened V by 4 bases and J by 6 bases, and 17 bases separated the two germline ends. The CDR3 runs to 14 residues. CDR1 and CDR2 (germline): SGDLS, YYNGEE. CDR3 sequence reads: CASSLGGQASEQYF. DNA for the CDR3: TGTGCCAGCAGCCTGGGGGGCCAAGCCTCCGAGCAGTACTTC.

About this clonotype: This may come from a read error, since a much larger clone is one base off. The CDR3 loop reads CASSLSDMQYF. The CDR3 DNA reads as TGTGCCAGCAGCTTGAGCGATATGCAGTATTTT. The gene calls are TRBV7-2 and TRBJ2-3, with D uncertain. Germline-derived CDR1 and CDR2 are SGHTA and FQGNSA. There are 11 residues in the CDR3.

This clonotype was counted many times. CDR3 region: CASSGSGETYTGELFF. The CDR3 DNA reads as TGCGCCAGCAGTGGTAGCGGGGAGACCTACACCGGGGAGCTGTTTTTT. This sequence joins TRBV5-1 and TRBJ2-2; 8 bases fit TRBD2. Trimming removed 5 bases from V and 3 bases from J; junction bases left unmatched: 9. CDR3 length: 16 residues. Germline V gene sequence: CDR1 SGHRS, CDR2 YFSETQ.

As regards this clonotype: A much larger clone differs from this one at a single base, so this may be a read error. The chain has TRBV6-6 and TRBJ1-4; TRBD1 agrees at 10 bases. CDR1 is MNHNY, CDR2 SVGAGI, per germline (reference sequence). J was trimmed by 11 bases and V by 6 bases; bases with no gene match: 6. The CDR3 extends over 13 amino acids. The CDR3 protein is CASRTGGIGKLFF. Written as DNA, the CDR3 is TGTGCCAGCAGGACAGGGGGCATCGGGAAACTGTTTTTT.

Regarding this clonotype: A read error may account for a junction end that differs from germline. This chain connects TRBV20-1 to TRBJ1-2; no clear D. The CDR3 totals 13 residues. Germline V gene lookup returns CDR1 DFQATT and CDR2 SNEGSKA (reference sequence). The CDR3 region is CSAPGLFNYGFTF. In DNA form, the CDR3 reads TGCAGTGCGCCTGGACTCTTTAACTATGGCTTCACCTTC.

This clonotype was detected ten times or more. The V call is TRBV28, the J call TRBJ2-7, with 8 bases fitting TRBD1. Germline CDR1 MDHEN, CDR2 SYDVKM. The CDR3 has 13 amino acids. J was trimmed by 3 bases and V by 6 bases; bases with no gene match: 4. The CDR3 DNA reads TGTGCCAGCAGCCCAGGACAGGGCTACGAGCAGTACTTC. Protein: CASSPGQGYEQYF.